The 20 T cell receptor beta chains below come from one sample, sequenced in a study of T cell repertoires in aging, cancer and after chemotherapy. Multiplex touch-down PCR with TRB-A/B primers amplified rearranged V-D-J TRB sequences. From the multiplex PCR reads, TCRdb called clonotypes with MiXCR, one entry per CDR3 protein. The table lists under 12,000 distinct CDR3 sequences, roughly 40% of them singletons. TCR beta rearrangements were amplified from peripheral blood genomic DNA. Sequenced sample: blood. These receptors originate from a human donor in good health.

V gene TRBV29-1 combines with J gene TRBJ2-3; 7 bases align to TRBD2. The length of the CDR3 is 14 residues. Trimming took 5 bases from V and 3 from J; bases not matched to a gene: 8. CDR1 is SQVTM, CDR2 ANQGSEA, per germline. The DNA of the CDR3 is TGCAGCGTTCAAACGGGGGGTGAGACAGATACGCAGTATTTT. It codes for CSVQTGGETDTQYF.

Only a few counts were recorded for this clonotype. V and J are TRBV20-1 and TRBJ1-2, with 8 nucleotides matching TRBD1. The CDR3 contains 14 residues. After removal of 0 bases from V and 3 bases from J, the junction contained 3 bases not matched to a gene. Germline CDR1 reads DFQATT; CDR2 reads SNEGSKA (reference sequence). CDR3 in DNA: TGCAGTGCTAGAGACAGGGGGCACGACTATGGCTACACCTTC. Protein product: CSARDRGHDYGYTF.

The V gene is TRBV11-2, the J gene TRBJ2-7; maybe TRBD2 (7 bases). Germline assignment: CDR1 SGHAT and CDR2 FQNNGV. CDR3 length: 14 amino acids. V was shortened by 0 bases and J by 2 bases, with 8 bases between the two germline ends. The CDR3 sequence: CASSLEGGAYEQYF. The CDR3 DNA sequence: TGTGCCAGCAGCTTAGAAGGGGGGGCCTACGAGCAGTACTTC.

In this sample, this clonotype turned up a few times. The V and J genes are TRBV5-6 and TRBJ2-2; 9 nucleotides agree with TRBD1. The V segment lost 5 bases and the J segment 9 bases; nucleotides outside the gene matches: 2. Germline V lookup: CDR1 SGHDT, CDR2 YYEEEE. This CDR3 contains 12 residues. In DNA form, the CDR3 reads TGTGCCAGCAGGGGACAGGGAAGGGAGCTGTTTTTT. Residues: CASRGQGRELFF.

This chain joins TRBV6-5 and TRBJ1-1; no definite D call. This CDR3 spans 10 amino acids. Trimming removed 6 bases from V and 9 bases from J, with 8 bases in between. Looked up from germline, CDR1 is MNHEY and CDR2 is SVGAGI. The CDR3 DNA reads as TGTGCCAGCAGGTTAAGGAAAGCTTTCTTT. Translation: CASRLRKAFF.

The gene calls are TRBV28 and TRBJ1-1, with unresolved D. The V end lost 6 bases, the J end lost 6 bases, and 11 bases lay between the germline ends. CDR3 length: 12 amino acids. Germline assignment: CDR1 MDHEN and CDR2 SYDVKM. CDR3 residues: CASRSTAPEAFF. CDR3 coding DNA: TGTGCCAGCAGGTCGACGGCCCCTGAAGCTTTCTTT.

The CDR3 protein is CASSTGQGNYNEQFF. The CDR3 DNA reads TGTGCCAGTAGCACAGGACAGGGAAACTACAATGAGCAGTTCTTC. The rearrangement joins TRBV19 to TRBJ2-1; 8 bases fit TRBD1. This CDR3 comprises 15 residues. V shed 6 bases, J shed 3 bases, and the junction held 7 bases outside the gene matches. The V gene's germline CDR1 is LNHDA and CDR2 SQIVND (reference sequence).

The gene calls are TRBV12-3 or TRBV12-4 and TRBJ2-2; D unclear. The germline V and J ends were trimmed by 3 bases and 1 base, with 9 bases remaining between them. The CDR3 loop spans 15 amino acids. The CDR3 sequence: CASSFRSLNTGELFF. In DNA, the CDR3 is TGTGCCAGCAGTTTTCGAAGCCTGAACACCGGGGAGCTGTTTTTT.

There are a few counts of this clonotype. This chain uses TRBV15 with TRBJ1-3, with D maybe TRBD1 (6 bases). Germline V gene data show CDR1 as LNHNV and CDR2 as YYDKDF (reference sequence). This CDR3 is built from 17 residues. Trimming left V 0 bases short and J 1 base short, with 13 bases between. The CDR3 is CATSRDLTGRSGNTIYF. The CDR3 bases are TGTGCCACCAGCAGAGATTTAACAGGGAGGTCTGGAAACACCATATATTTT.

This rearrangement joins TRBV10-3 to TRBJ2-5, with 7 positions matching TRBD1. V lost 6 bases, J lost 3 bases, and 1 base stayed unmatched. Per germline, CDR1 ENHRY and CDR2 SYGVKD. The CDR3 covers 12 residues. In DNA form, the CDR3 reads TGTGCCATCAGGGGGACAGAAGAGACCCAGTACTTC. Translation gives CAIRGTEETQYF.

This clonotype was counted a few times. The rearrangement links TRBV7-2 to TRBJ2-3; 7 bases agree with TRBD1. V lost 6 bases to trimming and J lost 5 bases; unmatched junction nucleotides: 11. The CDR3 covers 15 residues. Germline V gene data show CDR1 as SGHTA and CDR2 as FQGNSA. CDR3 DNA sequence: TGTGCCAGCAGTAATTTCGACAGGGCTGGAGATACGCAGTATTTT. Residues: CASSNFDRAGDTQYF.

J is TRBJ2-2 and V is TRBV4-1, with 9 bases matching TRBD2. CDR3 size: 16 residues. V lost 4 bases to trimming and J lost 7 bases; unmatched junction nucleotides: 10. The germline V gene encodes CDR1 MGHRA and CDR2 YSYEKL. The CDR3 region has the DNA TGCGCCAGCAGCCCCCGGATAGCGGGAGAGGGCGGGGAGCTGTTTTTT. It translates to CASSPRIAGEGGELFF.

The rearrangement uses TRBV5-1 and TRBJ1-1, with D possibly TRBD1 on 5 matching bases. Per germline, CDR1 SGHRS and CDR2 YFSETQ. Trimming took 0 bases from V and 4 from J, leaving 10 bases between them. The CDR3 runs to 14 residues. CDR3 DNA: TGCGCCAGCAGCTTGGGGCAGGGCAGCACTGAAGCTTTCTTT. It is translated as CASSLGQGSTEAFF.

This clonotype has a handful of counts. This sequence joins TRBV29-1 and TRBJ1-1; D unclear. Looked up from germline, CDR1 is SQVTM and CDR2 is ANQGSEA. This CDR3 contains 12 residues. The germline V and J ends were trimmed by 4 bases and 2 bases, with 8 bases remaining between them. The CDR3, as DNA: TGCAGCGTTGCTTCCACTAACACTGAAGCTTTCTTT. It codes for CSVASTNTEAFF.

A few counts support this clonotype. The chain joins TRBV7-3 to TRBJ1-2; 7 bases are a match to TRBD1. The germline gives CDR1 SGHTA, CDR2 FQGTGA. V lost 5 bases and J lost 8; bases outside the gene matches: 8. The CDR3 is 13 amino acids. The CDR3 DNA follows: TGTGCCAGCAGCCTTACAGGGGCAGAGGGCTACACCTTC. Its protein product is CASSLTGAEGYTF.

The chain links TRBV20-1 to TRBJ1-1; D is unclear. CDR3 length: 14 residues. Trimming removed 1 base at V and 0 bases at J, with 9 bases between. Germline loops: CDR1 DFQATT, CDR2 SNEGSKA (reference sequence). The CDR3 DNA reads TGCAGTGCTAGAGGATTCGACATGAACACTGAAGCTTTCTTT. Protein sequence: CSARGFDMNTEAFF.

The rearrangement uses TRBV27 and TRBJ1-2; TRBD1 is a possible D gene (5 bases). The germline V gene has CDR1 MNHEY and CDR2 SMNVEV (reference sequence). The CDR3 contains 17 residues. With 0 bases removed from V and 3 bases from J, the gap between germline ends came to 17 bases. In DNA, the CDR3 is TGTGCCAGCAGTTTATCGCTGTCGGACACCTTTTACTATGGCTACACCTTC. Translating gives CASSLSLSDTFYYGYTF.

V and J are TRBV20-1 and TRBJ2-3; 8 bases map to TRBD2. This CDR3 has 14 residues. In germline, CDR1 is DFQATT, CDR2 SNEGSKA (reference sequence). The V and J ends lost 4 bases and 3 bases, in that order; junction bases with no gene match: 6. The DNA of the CDR3 is TGCAGTGCTACTCGGGGGGGCGGTACAGATACGCAGTATTTT. This gives the protein CSATRGGGTDTQYF.

This chain links TRBV30 with TRBJ2-5; 9 nucleotides line up with TRBD1. Trimming removed 5 bases from V and 5 bases from J; junction bases left unmatched: 3. Germline V gives CDR1 GTSNPN, CDR2 SVGIG (reference sequence). The CDR3 loop spans 12 amino acids. Here the CDR3 reads CAWDRGLETQYF. The CDR3, as DNA: TGTGCCTGGGACAGGGGGTTGGAGACCCAGTACTTC.

The chain joins TRBV20-1 to TRBJ2-3; the match to TRBD2 covers 12 bases. The germline CDR1 and CDR2 sequences are DFQATT and SNEGSKA (reference sequence). The CDR3 is 14 residues long. The junction had 3 bases not matched to a gene; V was cut back by 4 bases and J by 4 bases. The CDR3 nucleotides read TGCAGTGCTATACTAGCGGGAGGTTCAGATACGCAGTATTTT. It specifies CSAILAGGSDTQYF.